Listed below are T cell receptor beta chains from one sample, sequenced in a study of technical replicates of blood from a handful of donors. Assay: immunoSEQ multiplex PCR; the TCRdb copy retains only in-frame clones and omits some. This sample carries 55,000 to 70,000 clones, around 92% of them seen once, and the ten largest clones take around 4.4%. Sample: PBMCs. The source of these receptors is a human donor in good health. Some clones in this sample may be carry-over from other donors' samples. Both conserved end residues are part of each CDR3. A D gene is named only where the DNA matches it firmly. A row's size may be missing; if present it is once, few, many or a size class.

v_gene	len	j_gene	abundance	d_gene	CDR3aa	CDR3nt
TRBV7-9	16	TRBJ2-1	-	TRBD2	CASSLAAGTRGNEQFF	TGTGCCAGCAGCTTAGCCGCCGGGACTAGGGGCAATGAGCAGTTCTTC
TRBV9	14	TRBJ1-1	-	TRBD1	CASSAGQAGTEAFF	TGTGCCAGCAGCGCCGGACAGGCGGGGACTGAAGCTTTCTTT
TRBV6-5	14	TRBJ2-5	once	TRBD1	CASSSGQGGKTQYF	TGTGCCAGCAGCTCGGGACAGGGAGGAAAGACCCAGTACTTC
TRBV29-1	13	TRBJ1-1	few	-	CSGQRHPNTEAFF	TGCAGCGGCCAGAGACACCCGAACACTGAAGCTTTCTTT
TRBV27	13	TRBJ1-2	-	-	CASSLSMWAGYTF	TGTGCCAGCAGTTTATCGATGTGGGCTGGCTACACCTTC
TRBV10-1	15	TRBJ2-4	once	-	CASSEDYASTNIQYF	TGCGCCAGCAGTGAGGACTACGCGTCTACGAACATTCAGTACTTC
TRBV4-2	14	TRBJ1-5	-	-	CASSQDGGYQPQHF	TGTGCCAGCAGCCAAGATGGGGGGTATCAGCCCCAGCATTTT
TRBV7-2	13	TRBJ2-3	-	-	CASSPSRLDTQYF	TGTGCCAGCAGTCCTTCGCGGTTAGATACGCAGTATTTT
TRBV6-4	15	TRBJ1-2	-	-	CASSDTFGQRRGYTF	TGTGCCAGCAGTGACACCTTTGGACAGCGGAGGGGCTACACCTTC
TRBV10-3	14	TRBJ1-2	once	-	CAISELSSGYGYTF	TGTGCCATCAGTGAGCTCAGTTCGGGCTATGGCTACACCTTC
TRBV7-9	16	TRBJ2-5	-	-	CASSLLMEGARETQYF	TGTGCCAGCAGCTTACTGATGGAGGGGGCACGAGAGACCCAGTACTTC
TRBV4-3	15	TRBJ2-2	-	-	CASSQEAGWAGELFF	TGCGCCAGCAGCCAAGAGGCGGGTTGGGCCGGGGAGCTGTTTTTT
TRBV7-9	15	TRBJ1-6	-	TRBD1	CASSLATGRNSPLHF	TGTGCCAGCAGCTTAGCGACAGGGAGGAATTCACCCCTCCACTTT
TRBV13	13	TRBJ2-1	-	-	CASSLLRVNEQFF	TGTGCCAGCAGCCTTCTCCGGGTAAATGAGCAGTTCTTC
TRBV7-3	16	TRBJ2-2	-	TRBD2	CASSPLSTSWGGELFF	TGTGCCAGCAGCCCCCTTTCGACTAGCTGGGGCGGGGAGCTGTTTTTT
TRBV10-3	14	TRBJ1-3	-	-	CAISDPGWGNTIYF	TGTGCCATCAGTGACCCAGGGTGGGGAAACACCATATATTTT
TRBV6-1	15	TRBJ2-1	few	TRBD2	CASSEVSGTSHEQFF	TGTGCCAGCAGTGAAGTCTCCGGGACTAGCCATGAGCAGTTCTTC
TRBV5-4	16	TRBJ1-2	-	-	CASSPSQRRGGGGYTF	TGTGCCAGCAGCCCCTCTCAACGGCGGGGGGGCGGGGGCTACACCTTC
TRBV11-2	16	TRBJ1-1	-	TRBD1	CASNSLARGQNTEAFF	TGTGCCAGCAACTCCCTCGCCAGGGGGCAAAACACTGAAGCTTTCTTT
TRBV10-1	14	TRBJ2-3	few	-	CAIRTKVSTDTQYF	TGCGCCATCAGGACTAAAGTGTCCACAGATACGCAGTATTTT
TRBV6-6	14	TRBJ1-3	-	TRBD1	CASRSGQVFNTIYF	TGTGCCAGCAGATCCGGACAGGTTTTCAACACCATATATTTT
TRBV5-4	15	TRBJ2-5	-	-	CASRGRDTKEETQYF	TGTGCCAGCAGGGGACGGGACACCAAAGAAGAGACCCAGTACTTC
TRBV5-1	14	TRBJ2-2	-	-	CASTERSVPGELFF	TGCGCCTCGACCGAGCGAAGCGTCCCCGGGGAGCTGTTTTTT
TRBV19	17	TRBJ2-7	-	TRBD2	CASSTGLAGISSYEQYF	TGTGCCAGTAGTACTGGACTAGCGGGTATATCCTCCTACGAGCAGTACTTC
TRBV5-6	14	TRBJ1-6	-	TRBD1	CASSAGQGNSPLHF	TGTGCCAGCAGCGCGGGACAGGGGAATTCACCCCTCCACTTT
TRBV5-3	14	TRBJ1-1	-	-	CARSLVLTGPEAFF	TGTGCCAGAAGCTTGGTGTTGACTGGCCCTGAAGCTTTCTTT
TRBV6-5	12	TRBJ1-1	-	-	CASSYSEGEAFF	TGTGCCAGCAGTTATTCGGAGGGTGAAGCTTTCTTT
TRBV9	14	TRBJ1-6	once	TRBD1	CASRQGSYNSPLHF	TGTGCCAGCCGACAGGGCAGCTATAATTCACCCCTCCACTTT
TRBV30	11	TRBJ2-5	-	-	CAWSGEETQYF	TGTGCCTGGTCCGGGGAAGAGACCCAGTACTTC
TRBV5-1	18	TRBJ2-1	-	TRBD1	CASRAGGVRREFFNEQFF	TGCGCCAGCAGGGCAGGGGGCGTACGGCGGGAATTCTTCAATGAGCAGTTCTTC
TRBV7-3	17	TRBJ2-2	once	TRBD2	CASSLTTSGRASGELFF	TGTGCCAGCAGCTTAACGACCAGCGGGAGGGCGAGCGGGGAGCTGTTTTTT
TRBV5-4	16	TRBJ1-1	once	TRBD1	CASRRGQANMNTEAFF	TGTGCCAGCAGGCGGGGACAGGCCAACATGAACACTGAAGCTTTCTTT
TRBV5-6	14	TRBJ1-1	-	TRBD1	CASSYLTGDTEAFF	TGTGCCAGCAGCTACCTAACAGGGGACACTGAAGCTTTCTTT
TRBV11-3	14	TRBJ2-1	-	TRBD2	CASSFGIAGAEQFF	TGTGCCAGCAGCTTCGGTATAGCGGGGGCCGAGCAGTTCTTC
TRBV13	13	TRBJ1-2	-	-	CASSSQGLYGYTF	TGTGCCAGCAGCTCCCAGGGACTCTATGGCTACACCTTC
TRBV18	17	TRBJ1-3	-	TRBD1	CASSPRTGGNSGNTIYF	TGTGCCAGCTCACCTAGGACAGGGGGAAACTCTGGAAACACCATATATTTT
TRBV5-6	16	TRBJ2-2	-	TRBD1	CASSQWTGGEAGELFF	TGTGCCAGCAGCCAATGGACAGGGGGCGAGGCCGGGGAGCTGTTTTTT
TRBV10-3	14	TRBJ2-7	-	-	CAISRNRDNYEQYF	TGTGCCATCAGCAGAAATCGGGACAACTACGAGCAGTACTTC
TRBV9	12	TRBJ2-5	-	-	CASSINQETQYF	TGTGCCAGCAGCATCAACCAAGAGACCCAGTACTTC
TRBV4-3	17	TRBJ2-4	-	-	CASSQDIDGGSKNIQYF	TGCGCCAGCAGCCAAGATATTGACGGGGGTTCCAAAAACATTCAGTACTTC
TRBV6-5	16	TRBJ2-3	-	TRBD1	CASSYRGRRGTDTQYF	TGTGCCAGCAGCTACAGGGGGCGTAGGGGCACAGATACGCAGTATTTT
TRBV11-2	16	TRBJ1-4	-	TRBD1	CASSSGGRSTNEKLFF	TGTGCCAGCAGTTCAGGGGGCCGGTCCACTAATGAAAAACTGTTTTTT
TRBV6-5	14	TRBJ1-1	-	-	CASSKPGTYEGAFF	TGTGCCAGCAGCAAACCGGGTACCTACGAGGGAGCTTTCTTT
TRBV6-6	15	TRBJ2-7	-	TRBD1	CASGRDRAGTSEQYF	TGTGCCAGCGGACGGGACAGGGCGGGTACTAGCGAGCAGTACTTC
TRBV30	17	TRBJ2-2	-	TRBD2	CAFQSGRRGRVAGELFF	TGTGCCTTCCAAAGCGGGAGGAGGGGACGGGTCGCCGGGGAGCTGTTTTTT
TRBV7-9	15	TRBJ2-1	-	TRBD2	CASSPGLAVLNEQFF	TGTGCCAGCAGCCCAGGACTAGCGGTCCTTAATGAGCAGTTCTTC
TRBV19	17	TRBJ2-2	-	TRBD1	CASSIGGQGANPGELFF	TGTGCCAGTAGTATAGGGGGACAGGGGGCCAACCCCGGGGAGCTGTTTTTT
TRBV4-1	20	TRBJ1-5	once	TRBD1	CASSQDIQGDRGYSNQPQHF	TGCGCCAGCAGCCAAGATATACAAGGGGACAGGGGCTATAGCAATCAGCCCCAGCATTTT
TRBV27	15	TRBJ2-7	-	-	CASSFRASRGTEQYF	TGTGCCAGCAGTTTCCGGGCTAGCAGGGGTACCGAGCAGTACTTC
TRBV6-5	14	TRBJ1-6	-	-	CASSLDTYNSPLHF	TGTGCCAGCAGTCTTGATACTTATAATTCACCCCTCCACTTT
TRBV5-1	14	TRBJ2-1	-	-	CASSTSEGYNEQFF	TGCGCCAGCAGCACCTCGGAGGGGTACAATGAGCAGTTCTTC
TRBV15	17	TRBJ2-7	-	TRBD1	CATSRDHGTGSSYEQYF	TGTGCCACCAGCAGAGATCATGGGACAGGGTCCTCCTACGAGCAGTACTTC
TRBV5-4	15	TRBJ2-2	-	TRBD2	CASSPGGRDTGELFF	TGTGCCAGCAGCCCCGGGGGGAGGGACACCGGGGAGCTGTTTTTT
TRBV7-9	13	TRBJ1-2	-	TRBD1	CASSRTGDYGYTF	TGTGCCAGCAGTCGGACAGGCGACTATGGCTACACCTTC
TRBV7-8	19	TRBJ2-3	-	TRBD2	CASSLVRSSGRARADTQYF	TGTGCCAGCAGCTTAGTGAGGTCTAGCGGGAGGGCCAGGGCAGATACGCAGTATTTT
TRBV30	14	TRBJ2-7	-	TRBD2	CAWRTLAGGREQYF	TGTGCCTGGAGAACACTAGCGGGAGGGAGGGAGCAGTACTTC
TRBV4-3	15	TRBJ1-4	-	TRBD1	CASRQTGTTNEKLFF	TGCGCCAGCAGACAGACAGGGACAACTAATGAAAAACTGTTTTTT